This record looks at one TCR beta chain sequence and its context. The antigen remains undetermined. Germline-derived CDR1 and CDR2 are DFQATT and SNEGSKA (reference sequence). This CDR3 spans 15 amino acids. With 3 bases removed from V and 5 bases from J, the gap between germline ends came to 19 bases. Time point in this sample: patch test 1, 2 weeks after DPC sensitization. Treatment reported: therapeutic diphenylcyclopropenone sensitization with weekly scalp DPC. Patches went on only after blood had been drawn each time. MiXCR, run by TCRdb on the RACE reads, gives a single entry per CDR3 protein. In the table there are 120,000 or so distinct CDR3 sequences, approximately 14% of which are singletons. The sample belongs to a study of human T cells and chemical hapten exposure. Notes on the study in general: With regard to DPC sensitization, TCRs above 1 in 1000 frequency did not change.

This clonotype was obtained from a young man with alopecia areata. Some clones in this sample may be carry-over from other donors' samples. Here the sequenced sample was whole blood, taken in connection with sensitization to the hapten diphenylcyclopropenone (DPC). The chain couples TRBV20-1 to TRBJ1-2; D might be TRBD1 (5 bases). CDR3 residues: CSARRGRAGLYGYTF. DNA for the CDR3: TGCAGTGCTAGGCGGGGACGAGCTGGACTATATGGCTACACCTTC.